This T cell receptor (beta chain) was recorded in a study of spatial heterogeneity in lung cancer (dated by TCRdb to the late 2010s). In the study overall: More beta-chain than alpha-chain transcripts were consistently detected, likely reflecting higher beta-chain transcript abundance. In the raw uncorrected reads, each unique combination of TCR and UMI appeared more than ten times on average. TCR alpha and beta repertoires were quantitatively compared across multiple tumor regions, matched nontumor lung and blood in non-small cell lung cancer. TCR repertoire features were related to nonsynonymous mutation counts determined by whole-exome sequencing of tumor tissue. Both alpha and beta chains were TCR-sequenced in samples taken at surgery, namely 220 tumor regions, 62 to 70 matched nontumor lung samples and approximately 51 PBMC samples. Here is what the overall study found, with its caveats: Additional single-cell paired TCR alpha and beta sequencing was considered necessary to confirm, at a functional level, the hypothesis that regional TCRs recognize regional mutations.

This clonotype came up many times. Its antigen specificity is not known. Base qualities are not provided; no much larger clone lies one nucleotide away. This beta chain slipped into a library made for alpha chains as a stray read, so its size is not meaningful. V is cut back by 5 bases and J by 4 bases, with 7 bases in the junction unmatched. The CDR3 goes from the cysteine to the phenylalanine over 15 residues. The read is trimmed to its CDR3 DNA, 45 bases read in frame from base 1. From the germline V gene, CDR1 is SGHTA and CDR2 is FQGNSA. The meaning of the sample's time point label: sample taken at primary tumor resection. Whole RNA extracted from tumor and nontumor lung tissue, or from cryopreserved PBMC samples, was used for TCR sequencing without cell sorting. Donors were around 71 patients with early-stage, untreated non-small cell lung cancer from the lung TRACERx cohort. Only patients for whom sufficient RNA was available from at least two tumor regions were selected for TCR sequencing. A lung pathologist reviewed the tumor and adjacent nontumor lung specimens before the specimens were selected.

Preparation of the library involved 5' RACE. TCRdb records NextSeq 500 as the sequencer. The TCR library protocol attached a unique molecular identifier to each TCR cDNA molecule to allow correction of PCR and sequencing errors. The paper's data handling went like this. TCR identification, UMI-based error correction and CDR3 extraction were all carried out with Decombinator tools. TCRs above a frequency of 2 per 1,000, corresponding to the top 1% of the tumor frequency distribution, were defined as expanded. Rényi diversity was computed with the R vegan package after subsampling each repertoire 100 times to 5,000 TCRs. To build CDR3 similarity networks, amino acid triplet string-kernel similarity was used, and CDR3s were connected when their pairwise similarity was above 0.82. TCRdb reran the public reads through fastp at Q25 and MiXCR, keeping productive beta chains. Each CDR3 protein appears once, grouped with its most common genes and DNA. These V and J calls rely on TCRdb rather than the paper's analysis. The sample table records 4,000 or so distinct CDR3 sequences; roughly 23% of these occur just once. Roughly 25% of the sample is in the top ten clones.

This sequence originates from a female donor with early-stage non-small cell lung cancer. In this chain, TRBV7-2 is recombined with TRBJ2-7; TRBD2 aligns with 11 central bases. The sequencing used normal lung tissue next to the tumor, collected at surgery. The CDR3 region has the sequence CASSLSSGGIYEQYF. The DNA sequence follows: TGTGCCAGCAGCCTTTCTAGCGGGGGGATTTACGAGCAGTACTTC.